This T cell receptor (beta chain) was recovered during a study of T cell responses to AZD1222 COVID-19 vaccine. Findings and limits, study-wide: Repertoire sampling was restricted to post-peak T cell response timepoints.

The V gene's germline CDR1 is SGDLS and CDR2 YYNGEE. This CDR3 is 14 amino acids long. The V end was cut by 3 bases, the J end by 5 bases, with 15 bases between. Only in-frame clones appear in the TCRdb table, and some are missing; sequencing was by immunoSEQ multiplex PCR. The sample consists of about 120,000 clones, roughly 86% of them appearing once. As for this clone: Its antigen is not known.

The sequencing used peripheral blood, collected 28 days after the second AZD1222 dose. This TCR derives from an adult who received the AZD1222 COVID-19 vaccine. The chain recombines TRBV9 with TRBJ2-7, with a weak D call TRBD1 (5 bases). Written as DNA, the CDR3 is TGTGCCAGCAGCGCCAGGCAGGGTCCCAACGAGCAGTACTTC. Translation: CASSARQGPNEQYF. Together with reference TRBV9 and TRBJ2-7, the CDR3 gives the full variable domain: DSGVTQTPKHLITATGQRVTLRCSPRSGDLSVYWYQQSLDQGLQFLIQYYNGEERAKGNILERFSAQQFPDLHSELNLSSLELGDSALYFCASSARQGPNEQYFGPGTRLTVT.